Included here is one TCR beta chain sequence, with context. These data originate in a study of blood T cells in healthy people across ages. Germline loops: CDR1 SGHAT, CDR2 FQNNGV. V dropped 2 bases and J dropped 0 bases, with 8 bases sitting between them. The CDR3 is made up of 14 amino acids. The second PCR ran about 6 to 12 cycles with a sample-barcoded 5' primer and J-beta primers. TCRdb re-called the 5' RACE reads through MiXCR, storing one row per CDR3 protein. The sample contains about 1,600,000 distinct CDR3 sequences, roughly 45% of which appear only once. The rearrangement uses TRBV11-2 and TRBJ2-7, with D possibly matching TRBD1 (5 bases). This sequence originates from a woman younger than 35 in good health. The sequenced material came from blood. CDR3 DNA sequence: TGTGCCAGCAGCTTATGCAGGGACTCCTACGAGCAGTACTTC. Its translation is CASSLCRDSYEQYF.